This is a list of T cell receptor beta chains from one sample in a study of PD-L1 blockade in urothelial cancer. Repertoires were generated with immunoSEQ multiplex PCR, while TCRdb's copy carries only in-frame clones and drops some. The repertoire holds about 84,000 clones, 82% seen once, with 9% to 9.5% in the top ten. Sequencing was performed on PBMCs, taken around atezolizumab (anti-PD-L1) treatment. All receptors derive from a man between 65 and 79 years old with urothelial cancer. CDR3s include the opening cysteine and the closing phenylalanine or tryptophan. D genes are given only for firm matches. The size field is filled for only some rows; it gives once, few, many or a size class.

d_call: NA
j_call: TRBJ2-7
cdr3_length: 16
clone_size: NA
v_call: TRBV9
cdr3_nt: TGTGCCAGCAGCCCCAGGACAGCGACGAGGAGCTACGAGCAGTACTTC
cdr3_aa: CASSPRTATRSYEQYF

d_call: TRBD1
j_call: TRBJ1-3
cdr3_length: 17
clone_size: NA
v_call: TRBV6-1
cdr3_nt: TGTGCCAGCAGCGAATACAGGGGGGGATACTCTGGAAACACCATATATTTT
cdr3_aa: CASSEYRGGYSGNTIYF

d_call: NA
j_call: TRBJ2-7
cdr3_length: 14
clone_size: few
v_call: TRBV5-5
cdr3_nt: TGTGCCAGCAGCTTGGAGAGAGGGCTCGCGGAGCAGTACTTC
cdr3_aa: CASSLERGLAEQYF

d_call: TRBD1
j_call: TRBJ2-7
cdr3_length: 14
clone_size: NA
v_call: TRBV27
cdr3_nt: TGTGCCAGCAAGGTCGTGGCAGGGGGCCTCGAGCAGTACTTC
cdr3_aa: CASKVVAGGLEQYF

d_call: TRBD2
j_call: TRBJ2-1
cdr3_length: 15
clone_size: NA
v_call: TRBV19
cdr3_nt: TGTGCCAGTAGTATTAGCGGGAGCCCCCACAATGAGCAGTTCTTC
cdr3_aa: CASSISGSPHNEQFF

d_call: TRBD1
j_call: TRBJ2-1
cdr3_length: 11
clone_size: NA
v_call: TRBV7-9
cdr3_nt: TGTGCCAGCAGTCGGGACAGCTATCAGTTCTTC
cdr3_aa: CASSRDSYQFF

d_call: TRBD2
j_call: TRBJ2-1
cdr3_length: 15
clone_size: NA
v_call: TRBV18
cdr3_nt: TGTGCCAGCTCACCACCCAGCGGGGGATACAATGAGCAGTTCTTC
cdr3_aa: CASSPPSGGYNEQFF

d_call: TRBD1
j_call: TRBJ1-1
cdr3_length: 12
clone_size: NA
v_call: TRBV19
cdr3_nt: TGTGCCAGTAGTTCCTCCAGGGGGAAATCTTTCTTT
cdr3_aa: CASSSSRGKSFF

d_call: NA
j_call: TRBJ2-7
cdr3_length: 11
clone_size: NA
v_call: TRBV4-3
cdr3_nt: TGCGCCAGCAGCCAAGACTTCGAGCAGTACTTC
cdr3_aa: CASSQDFEQYF

d_call: NA
j_call: TRBJ2-3
cdr3_length: 13
clone_size: NA
v_call: TRBV7-3
cdr3_nt: TGTGCCAGCAGCTTAAAAACAGCCGATACGCAGTATTTT
cdr3_aa: CASSLKTADTQYF

d_call: NA
j_call: TRBJ1-1
cdr3_length: 16
clone_size: NA
v_call: TRBV27
cdr3_nt: TGTGCCAGCAGTTTAAGGAGAGGGGAGGGAGTCACTGAAGCTTTCTTT
cdr3_aa: CASSLRRGEGVTEAFF

d_call: TRBD1
j_call: TRBJ1-5
cdr3_length: 15
clone_size: NA
v_call: TRBV15
cdr3_nt: TGTGCCACCAGCGGACAGGGCTTTAGCAATCAGCCCCAGCATTTT
cdr3_aa: CATSGQGFSNQPQHF

d_call: TRBD1
j_call: TRBJ1-2
cdr3_length: 16
clone_size: NA
v_call: TRBV7-9
cdr3_nt: TGTGCCAGCAGCAAGGGGGGACAGTTTTCTAACTATGGCTACACCTTC
cdr3_aa: CASSKGGQFSNYGYTF

d_call: TRBD2
j_call: TRBJ2-5
cdr3_length: 13
clone_size: NA
v_call: TRBV14
cdr3_nt: TGTGCCAGCAGCCAAGACCTAGCGGGGCCCCAGTACTTC
cdr3_aa: CASSQDLAGPQYF

d_call: TRBD2
j_call: TRBJ2-5
cdr3_length: 15
clone_size: few
v_call: TRBV7-2
cdr3_nt: TGTGCCAGCAGCTTCGTTGGCGGGAGGGGAGAGACCCAGTACTTC
cdr3_aa: CASSFVGGRGETQYF

d_call: NA
j_call: TRBJ1-1
cdr3_length: 11
clone_size: few
v_call: TRBV10-1
cdr3_nt: TGCGCCAGCAGTGATGCGGGTGAAGCTTTCTTT
cdr3_aa: CASSDAGEAFF

d_call: NA
j_call: TRBJ2-7
cdr3_length: 14
clone_size: NA
v_call: TRBV27
cdr3_nt: TGTGCCAGCAGTTTATCGTTTTGGGGGCGTGAGCAGTACTTC
cdr3_aa: CASSLSFWGREQYF

d_call: NA
j_call: TRBJ1-3
cdr3_length: 16
clone_size: NA
v_call: TRBV2
cdr3_nt: TGTGCCAGCAGTGAGGGTGGGCAACTCTCTGGAAACACCATATATTTT
cdr3_aa: CASSEGGQLSGNTIYF

d_call: TRBD2
j_call: TRBJ2-5
cdr3_length: 16
clone_size: NA
v_call: TRBV7-9
cdr3_nt: TGTGCCAGCAGCTTAGGGAGCGGGAGGGCCGCGGAGACCCAGTACTTC
cdr3_aa: CASSLGSGRAAETQYF

d_call: TRBD1
j_call: TRBJ2-7
cdr3_length: 15
clone_size: NA
v_call: TRBV15
cdr3_nt: TGTGCCACCAGCAGAGATTGGGGACAGGGCTACGAGCAGTACTTC
cdr3_aa: CATSRDWGQGYEQYF

d_call: TRBD1
j_call: TRBJ1-5
cdr3_length: 19
clone_size: NA
v_call: TRBV29-1
cdr3_nt: TGCAGCGTTGAAGACTTGTGGGACAGCGGAATATATAGCAATCAGCCCCAGCATTTT
cdr3_aa: CSVEDLWDSGIYSNQPQHF

d_call: TRBD2
j_call: TRBJ2-1
cdr3_length: 18
clone_size: NA
v_call: TRBV4-3
cdr3_nt: TGCGCCAGCAGTCGGACTAGAGGAACGGCCCGGTCCTACAATGAGCAGTTCTTC
cdr3_aa: CASSRTRGTARSYNEQFF

d_call: TRBD1
j_call: TRBJ2-3
cdr3_length: 16
clone_size: NA
v_call: TRBV18
cdr3_nt: TGTGCCAGCTCACTCTGGACAGGGTCTAGCACAGATACGCAGTATTTT
cdr3_aa: CASSLWTGSSTDTQYF